The clone carrying this T cell receptor (beta chain) has only one observation. This CDR3 contains 13 residues. Germline CDR1 is ENHRY and CDR2 is SYGVKD. V was pared by 11 bases and J by 2 bases, with 15 bases between. This sample was included in a study of blood T cell repertoires in COVID-19. For the study at large: Sources were T cells, B-cell-depleted T cells, or PBMCs; the material itself was cDNA or gDNA.

Those enrolled, adults aged 18 to 89 years, came from some 25 US areas. Categorization into cohorts depended on clinical history that participants reported. Measured with immunoSEQ multiplex PCR; TCRdb has only the in-frame clones, and not every one. The sample has about 370,000 clones; about nine tenths are singletons. Sequenced input: PBMCs or T cells enriched from blood (not recorded which). V usage is TRBV10-3 and J usage is TRBJ1-1; the D gene is possibly TRBD1 (6 bases). This clonotype originated in a woman aged 30 to 39 who had recovered from COVID-19. The CDR3 is CAATGQRNTEAFF. The CDR3 nucleotides are TGTGCCGCTACAGGACAGCGTAACACTGAAGCTTTCTTT.